The rows below give T cell receptor beta chains drawn from one sample of a study of lymphopenia after photon versus proton radiotherapy. TCRdb keeps only in-frame clones here, not all; method: immunoSEQ multiplex PCR. The sample carries about 39,000 clones, 80% to 95% recorded once. Specimen: peripheral blood, collected from a patient treated with photon-based radiotherapy. The receptor set was obtained from a man aged 55 to 70 with cholangiocarcinoma. The CDR3 runs from the conserved cysteine through the conserved F or W. A D gene is named only where the DNA matches it firmly. Some rows have no size entry. The others give once, few or many, or a class for an expanded clone.

>.|TRBV5-1|.|TRBJ1-1
TGCGCCAGCCATACGACGACAGGGAACACTGAAGCTTTCTTT
CASHTTTGNTEAFF
>.|TRBV15|.|TRBJ2-5
TGTGCCACCAGCAGAGGATCCCAAGAGACCCAGTACTTC
CATSRGSQETQYF
>.|TRBV11-2|few|TRBJ1-1
TGTGCCAGCAGCTTAGGGACGGGAGCCTATTGGGGCACTGAAGCTTTCTTT
CASSLGTGAYWGTEAFF
>.|TRBV25-1|.|TRBJ2-3
TGTGCCAGCAGTGCGTGGGGAGGAACAGATACGCAGTATTTT
CASSAWGGTDTQYF
>.|TRBV28|.|TRBJ2-1
TGTGCCAGCAGTCTTAGCGGACCTGAGCAGTTCTTC
CASSLSGPEQFF
>.|TRBV14|.|TRBJ1-1
TGTGCCAGCAGCCAAGAAGCGAACACTGAAGCTTTCTTT
CASSQEANTEAFF
>TRBD1|TRBV11-2|.|TRBJ2-3
TGTGCCAGCAGCGCCCGGACAGGCGGTTTCGCAGATACGCAGTATTTT
CASSARTGGFADTQYF
>.|TRBV13|.|TRBJ1-2
TGTGCCAGCAGCTTAGGGGGGGGCCCGGACTATGGCTACACCTTC
CASSLGGGPDYGYTF
>.|TRBV7-2|.|TRBJ1-3
TGTGCCAGCAGCTTAGACAGCTCTGGAAACACCATATATTTT
CASSLDSSGNTIYF
>.|TRBV11-2|.|TRBJ1-3
TGTGCCAGCAGCTTAGTTGGAAACACCATATATTTT
CASSLVGNTIYF
>.|TRBV5-1|.|TRBJ2-1
TGCGCCAGCAGCTTCGGGACTCGATTCAATGAGCAGTTCTTC
CASSFGTRFNEQFF
>TRBD1|TRBV6-1|.|TRBJ1-5
TGTGCCAGCCGGTACAGGGGGTCTAATCAGCCCCAGCATTTT
CASRYRGSNQPQHF
>.|TRBV5-5|.|TRBJ2-5
TGTGCCGGCAGCTTGGTGTGGGACGATCAAGAGACCCAGTACTTC
CAGSLVWDDQETQYF
>.|TRBV28|.|TRBJ1-5
TGTGCCAGCAGTTCCGACACCGCGGGCAATCAGCCCCAGCATTTT
CASSSDTAGNQPQHF
>TRBD2|TRBV5-1|.|TRBJ2-1
TGCGCCAGCAGCTTGACTAGCGGTCCCGCCAATGAGCAGTTCTTC
CASSLTSGPANEQFF
>TRBD1|TRBV5-1|.|TRBJ2-3
TGCGCCAGCAGAATACAGGGGGCAAGCACAGATACGCAGTATTTT
CASRIQGASTDTQYF
>TRBD2|TRBV5-4|few|TRBJ2-3
TGTGCCAGCCGACCTAGCGGGGGGGCAACAGATACGCAGTATTTT
CASRPSGGATDTQYF
>TRBD1|TRBV7-2|.|TRBJ2-3
TGTGCCAGCAGCTTACGACAGGGATCAGATACGCAGTATTTT
CASSLRQGSDTQYF
>TRBD2|TRBV5-1|.|TRBJ2-5
TGCGCCAGCAGGTATAGCGGGAGGGCCCCAGAGACCCAGTACTTC
CASRYSGRAPETQYF
>.|TRBV5-1|.|TRBJ2-7
TGCGCCAGCAGCTTGGGTAACGGACAGTTCGACGAGCAGTACTTC
CASSLGNGQFDEQYF
>.|TRBV7-2|.|TRBJ1-1
TGTGCCAGCAGCCCAGGGGTGGAGACCACTGAAGCTTTCTTT
CASSPGVETTEAFF
>.|TRBV23-1|.|TRBJ1-4
TGCGCCAGCAGTCAATCCAAGGGGTCCGGGGCTAATGAAAAACTGTTTTTT
CASSQSKGSGANEKLFF
>TRBD1|TRBV27|.|TRBJ1-1
TGTGCCAGCAGTCCTCGACAGGGCGGTAGGACTGAAGCTTTCTTT
CASSPRQGGRTEAFF
>.|TRBV21-1|.|TRBJ2-2
TGTGCCAGCAGCAAACAAGGCTTCTCCCTAGCGGGAGGGGGCACCGGGGAGCTGTTTTTT
CASSKQGFSLAGGGTGELFF
>TRBD1|TRBV4-1|.|TRBJ1-5
TGCGCCAGCAGCCAAGATCAGGGGGGTCTTCAGCCCCAGCATTTT
CASSQDQGGLQPQHF
>.|TRBV4-1|.|TRBJ1-4
TGCGCCAGCAGCCTCGAAAGGACTAATGAAAAACTGTTTTTT
CASSLERTNEKLFF
>.|TRBV6-1|.|TRBJ2-5
TGTGCCAGCAGTGAAGGGACCCAGTACTTC
CASSEGTQYF
>.|TRBV5-1|.|TRBJ2-7
TGCGCCAGCAGCTATGGGGACAACCGCTACGAGCAGTACTTC
CASSYGDNRYEQYF
>.|TRBV29-1|.|TRBJ2-5
TGCAGCGTTGAGTGGGAGACCCAGTACTTC
CSVEWETQYF
>TRBD2|TRBV4-1|.|TRBJ2-1
TGCGCCAGCAGCCAAGTCCTTCGGACTAGCATCAATGAGCAGTTCTTC
CASSQVLRTSINEQFF
>TRBD2|TRBV2|.|TRBJ2-2
TGTGCCAGCAGTGATGCTAGCGGGAGAACCGGGGAGCTGTTTTTT
CASSDASGRTGELFF
>TRBD1|TRBV29-1|few|TRBJ1-1
TGCAGCGTTGGACAGGGTAACACTGAAGCTTTCTTT
CSVGQGNTEAFF
>.|TRBV6-1|.|TRBJ2-1
TGTGCCAGCAGTGTCGAGAGAGGCTCCTACAATGAGCAGTTCTTC
CASSVERGSYNEQFF
>.|TRBV19|.|TRBJ1-5
TGTGCCAGTAGTCTCACCGGGACGGGCAATCAGCCCCAGCATTTT
CASSLTGTGNQPQHF
>.|TRBV21-1|.|TRBJ2-3
TGTGCCAGCAGCCCATTAGAACAGGGGGCCCCAGATACGCAGTATTTT
CASSPLEQGAPDTQYF
>TRBD1|TRBV5-1|.|TRBJ2-1
TGCGCCAGCAGCGCCTCAGGGGGCTGGGGGGCTTATATTGATGAGCAGTTCTTC
CASSASGGWGAYIDEQFF
>TRBD1|TRBV27|once|TRBJ2-5
TGTGCCTCCCGAAACAGGGGGTTTCAAGAGACCCAGTACTTC
CASRNRGFQETQYF
>.|TRBV12-5|.|TRBJ2-3
TGTGCTAGTGGTTCCCTCCGGGTGGATACGCAGTATTTT
CASGSLRVDTQYF
>TRBD1|TRBV5-1|.|TRBJ1-5
TGCGCCAGCAGCACCGGGACAGGGCCGTATCAGCCCCAGCATTTT
CASSTGTGPYQPQHF
>TRBD1|TRBV28|.|TRBJ2-7
TGTGCCAGCAGTTTATGGGAACGAGACAGGGATGTCGACGAGCAGTACTTC
CASSLWERDRDVDEQYF